The 31 T cell receptor beta chains given below trace back to one sample, sequenced in a study of blood T cell repertoires in COVID-19. Some clones are missing from TCRdb's copy, which holds only in-frame ones; the method was immunoSEQ multiplex PCR. The sample holds approximately 230,000 clones, approximately 86% seen once. Sequenced material: peripheral blood. The receptors originated from a woman aged 80 or older with active or convalescent COVID-19.

The chain combines TRBV9 with TRBJ2-7, with 11 nucleotides matching TRBD2. The V gene's germline CDR1 is SGDLS and CDR2 YYNGEE. The CDR3 is 14 residues long. Trimming removed 3 bases from V and 3 bases from J; junction bases left unmatched: 2. CDR3 sequence: CASSGTSGGYEQYF. The DNA for the CDR3 is TGTGCCAGCAGCGGCACTAGCGGGGGCTACGAGCAGTACTTC.

This clone was seen a handful of times. The gene calls are TRBV5-1 and TRBJ2-2, with 7 bases that match TRBD2. The CDR3 contains 15 residues. In germline, CDR1 is SGHRS, CDR2 YFSETQ. The junction had 2 bases not matched to a gene; V was cut back by 1 base and J by 2 bases. The CDR3 loop is CASSLPSGNTGELFF. The CDR3 region has the DNA TGCGCCAGCAGCTTGCCTAGCGGAAACACCGGGGAGCTGTTTTTT.

This clone was recorded only once. The J gene is TRBJ2-7, the V gene TRBV11-2; 7 nucleotides agree with TRBD1. CDR3 length: 14 residues. Looked up from germline, CDR1 is SGHAT and CDR2 is FQNNGV. The junction had 9 bases not matched to a gene; V was cut back by 3 bases and J by 7 bases. The CDR3 DNA reads TGTGCCAGCAGCTTCGGGACAGACCTGAGGGAGCAGTACTTC. As protein: CASSFGTDLREQYF.

This chain connects TRBV25-1 to TRBJ2-1, with D hard to call. The V gene lost 8 bases and the J gene lost 8 bases, with 10 bases spanning the gap. The length of the CDR3 is 11 residues. Looked up from germline, CDR1 is MGHDK and CDR2 is SYGVNS. In DNA form, the CDR3 reads TGTGCCAGCGCCCTGTCGGATGAGCAGTTCTTC. It encodes CASALSDEQFF.

The chain recombines TRBV13 with TRBJ2-3; unclear D gene. Looked up from germline, CDR1 is PRHDT and CDR2 is FYEKMQ (reference sequence). Trimming removed 3 bases from V and 4 bases from J, with 2 bases in between. The CDR3 is made up of 11 amino acids. The CDR3 loop is CASSFSDTQYF. For the CDR3, the DNA is TGTGCCAGCAGCTTCTCAGATACGCAGTATTTT.

In regard to this clone: This CDR3 is also generated by other DNA sequences in the sample. This sequence joins TRBV5-1 and TRBJ2-7; tentative D call: TRBD1 (6 bases). In germline, CDR1 is SGHRS, CDR2 YFSETQ. With 2 bases removed from V and 1 base from J, the gap between germline ends came to 7 bases. The CDR3 is 13 residues long. Here the CDR3 reads CASSLQGSYEQYF. Here the CDR3 DNA reads TGCGCCAGCAGCTTACAGGGTTCCTACGAGCAGTACTTC.

The gene calls are TRBV7-8 and TRBJ2-2; the D gene is possibly TRBD2 (6 bases). The V end lost 5 bases, the J end lost 0 bases, and 13 bases lay between the germline ends. Germline V gene sequence: CDR1 SGHVS, CDR2 FQNEAQ. CDR3 length equals 16 residues. This CDR3 reads CASSPRGIANTGELFF. CDR3 DNA: TGTGCCAGCAGCCCCCGGGGGATCGCGAACACCGGGGAGCTGTTTTTT.

V is TRBV5-1 and J is TRBJ1-4, with TRBD1 matching 8 bases. The ends lost 4 bases at V and 1 base at J; junction bases unmatched: 6. Germline CDR1 reads SGHRS; CDR2 reads YFSETQ. This CDR3 is built from 16 residues. CDR3 DNA sequence: TGCGCCAGCAGCCCGGACAGGGTGGAAACTAATGAAAAACTGTTTTTT. Amino acid sequence: CASSPDRVETNEKLFF.

As regards this clone: At the DNA level, this CDR3 is encoded by other sequences in the same sample as well. The CDR3 loop reads CASSLGGTNEKLFF. The CDR3 DNA sequence: TGCGCCAGCAGCTTGGGAGGAACTAATGAAAAACTGTTTTTT. The gene calls are TRBV5-1 and TRBJ1-4, with D unresolved. V lost 0 bases and J 1 base, leaving 4 bases between the germline ends. The CDR3 sequence is 14 residues long. The germline V gene has CDR1 SGHRS and CDR2 YFSETQ.

The chain carries TRBV11-3 and TRBJ2-1, with 14 bases lining up with TRBD2. Germline V gene data show CDR1 as SGHNT and CDR2 as YENEEA. With V trimmed by 5 bases and J by 14 bases, 2 bases remained unmatched. CDR3 length equals 12 residues. The DNA for the CDR3 is TGTGCCAGCAGCACGACTAGCGGGGGGGAGTTCTTC. Protein sequence: CASSTTSGGEFF.

The rearrangement joins TRBV5-1 to TRBJ1-6; D gene unclear. This CDR3 has 15 residues. Trimming left V 0 bases short and J 5 bases short, with 9 bases between. In germline, CDR1 is SGHRS, CDR2 YFSETQ. The chain's CDR3 is CASSLDSSHNSPLHF. The DNA for the CDR3 is TGCGCCAGCAGCTTGGACTCGTCCCATAATTCACCCCTCCACTTT.

The genes are TRBV6-5 and TRBJ2-7; D is perhaps TRBD2 (5 bases). Germline V gene sequence: CDR1 MNHEY, CDR2 SVGAGI. V gave up 8 bases and J gave up 0 bases, with 14 bases separating them. The CDR3 sequence is 14 residues long. This chain's CDR3 is CASQEVRSSYEQYF. As DNA, the CDR3 is TGTGCCAGCCAGGAGGTAAGGAGCTCCTACGAGCAGTACTTC.

V is TRBV29-1 and J is TRBJ2-3; D ambiguous. The CDR3 is 11 residues long. The germline V gene encodes CDR1 SQVTM and CDR2 ANQGSEA. The V gene lost 7 bases and the J gene lost 2 bases, with 7 bases spanning the gap. CDR3 bases: TGCAGCGGTGCGGACACAGATACGCAGTATTTT. Its translation is CSGADTDTQYF.

This chain connects TRBV3-1 (or the pseudogene TRBV3-2) to TRBJ2-1; TRBD2 matches 8 bases. Germline V gene sequence: CDR1 LGHDT, CDR2 YNNKEL (reference sequence). With V trimmed by 0 bases and J by 4 bases, 2 bases remained unmatched. The CDR3 is 15 residues long. Here the CDR3 reads CASSQELAVYNEQFF. CDR3 DNA sequence: TGTGCCAGCAGCCAAGAACTAGCGGTATACAATGAGCAGTTCTTC.

This clone has more than one count but fewer than ten. This chain joins TRBV7-9 and TRBJ2-2; D might be TRBD2 (6 bases). Germline CDR1 and CDR2: SEHNR and FQNEAQ (reference sequence). Trimming pared 5 bases from V and 4 bases from J, leaving 26 bases between. The CDR3 is 19 amino acids. The CDR3 sequence: CASSRGLGRDGGGTGELFF. The CDR3 DNA reads TGTGCCAGCAGCCGGGGGTTGGGCAGGGATGGAGGTGGCACCGGGGAGCTGTTTTTT.

This clone has a handful of counts. The chain is built from TRBV28 and TRBJ1-3; no definite D call. Between the trimmed V and J ends, which lost 8 bases and 0 bases, there was a span of 11 bases. This CDR3 has 14 residues. Looked up from germline, CDR1 is MDHEN and CDR2 is SYDVKM. The DNA for the CDR3 is TGTGCCAGCCGCGGGAGCTACTCTGGAAACACCATATATTTT. Translated, it gives CASRGSYSGNTIYF.

The V call is TRBV5-6, the J call TRBJ1-4; D is uncertain. This CDR3 has 15 residues. Trimming removed 6 bases from V and 8 bases from J, with 20 bases in between. Germline V gene lookup returns CDR1 SGHDT and CDR2 YYEEEE. For the CDR3, the DNA is TGTGCCAGCACCTTCCTTAGTGGGCAAGGAGAAAAACTGTTTTTT. Amino acids: CASTFLSGQGEKLFF.

This clone turned up a few times. At the DNA level, this CDR3 is encoded by other sequences in the same sample as well. This chain connects TRBV11-2 to TRBJ2-1; D gene ambiguous. V lost 3 bases to trimming and J lost 1 base, with 4 bases between them. The CDR3 consists of 13 residues. The germline CDR1 and CDR2 sequences are SGHAT and FQNNGV. The CDR3 protein is CASSFGSYNEQFF. The CDR3 nucleotides are TGTGCCAGCAGCTTCGGGTCCTACAATGAGCAGTTCTTC.

V gene TRBV10-1 combines with J gene TRBJ1-6; TRBD1 matches 10 bases. Germline CDR1 is WNHNN and CDR2 is SYGVQD (reference sequence). The CDR3 extends over 16 amino acids. The V segment lost 3 bases and the J segment 7 bases; nucleotides outside the gene matches: 6. The CDR3 nucleotides read TGCGCCAGCAGTGATCAGGGACAGGGGCCCAATTCACCCCTCCACTTT. It yields the protein CASSDQGQGPNSPLHF.

The chain has TRBV28 and TRBJ2-5; TRBD1 matches 7 bases. This CDR3 has 13 amino acids. The junction had 5 bases not matched to a gene; V was cut back by 6 bases and J by 4 bases. The germline CDR1 and CDR2 sequences are MDHEN and SYDVKM. CDR3 in DNA: TGTGCCAGCAGAGACGACAGGGTAGAGACCCAGTACTTC. Its protein product is CASRDDRVETQYF.

This clone was detected a few times. The V call is TRBV5-1, the J call TRBJ1-4, with TRBD1 as a possible D gene (5 bases). Germline V gene data show CDR1 as SGHRS and CDR2 as YFSETQ. Trimming removed 5 bases at V and 5 bases at J, with 13 bases between. This CDR3 spans 14 amino acids. The CDR3 bases are TGCGCCAGCAGAGAAACAGGTCAGAATGAAAAACTGTTTTTT. This encodes CASRETGQNEKLFF. Together with reference TRBV5-1 and TRBJ1-4, the CDR3 gives the full variable domain: KAGVTQTPRYLIKTRGQQVTLSCSPISGHRSVSWYQQTPGQGLQFLFEYFSETQRNKGNFPGRFSGRQFSNSRSEMNVSTLELGDSALYLCASRETGQNEKLFFGSGTQLSVL.

The genes are TRBV5-6 and TRBJ1-2; a possible D gene is TRBD1 (6 bases). Germline values: CDR1 SGHDT, CDR2 YYEEEE. The CDR3 has 16 residues. Trimming took 0 bases from V and 4 from J, leaving 16 bases between them. The CDR3 loop reads CASSLESGGRGYGYTF. For the CDR3, the DNA is TGTGCCAGCAGCTTGGAGTCCGGGGGGCGCGGCTATGGCTACACCTTC. Full variable domain (outside the CDR3, taken from reference TRBV5-6 and TRBJ1-2): DAGVTQSPTHLIKTRGQQVTLRCSPKSGHDTVSWYQQALGQGPQFIFQYYEEEERQRGNFPDRFSGHQFPNYSSELNVNALLLGDSALYLCASSLESGGRGYGYTFGSGTRLTVV.

The chain couples TRBV11-3 to TRBJ1-2; D gene uncertain. The CDR3 is 14 amino acids. The germline V and J ends were trimmed by 1 base and 6 bases, with 12 bases remaining between them. Germline values: CDR1 SGHNT, CDR2 YENEEA. In DNA, the CDR3 is TGTGCCAGCAGCTTAGTGCAGGTTCGTGATGGCTACACCTTC. Its protein is CASSLVQVRDGYTF.

In nucleotides, the CDR3 is TGTGCCACCACCGAGACAGGGGTTGGGCCCTCTGGAAACACCATATATTTT. Protein: CATTETGVGPSGNTIYF. The J gene is TRBJ1-3, the V gene TRBV28; 8 bases are shared with TRBD1. Germline V gene lookup returns CDR1 MDHEN and CDR2 SYDVKM. The J segment lost 0 bases and the V segment lost 10 bases, leaving 14 bases of the junction unmatched. The CDR3 length is 17 residues.

J is TRBJ2-7 and V is TRBV6-5; D is undetermined. Trimming cost V 4 bases and J 2 bases, with 15 bases left between them. Per germline, CDR1 MNHEY and CDR2 SVGAGI. The CDR3 is 15 amino acids. CDR3 nucleotide sequence: TGTGCCAGCAGTTCCCCACATGGCAGTCCCTACGAGCAGTACTTC. It yields the protein CASSSPHGSPYEQYF.

The gene calls are TRBV28 and TRBJ1-5, with 9 bases lining up with TRBD1. CDR3 length: 15 amino acids. CDR1 and CDR2 (germline): MDHEN, SYDVKM. V was clipped by 7 bases and J by 4 bases; unmatched bases: 8. CDR3 loop: CASTIGTGINQPQHF. The CDR3 nucleotides are TGTGCCAGCACCATCGGGACAGGGATTAATCAGCCCCAGCATTTT.

The chain joins TRBV3-1 (or the pseudogene TRBV3-2) to TRBJ1-1, with 7 nucleotides matching TRBD1. The germline V gene has CDR1 LGHDT and CDR2 YNNKEL (reference sequence). With V trimmed by 6 bases and J by 2 bases, 6 bases remained unmatched. This CDR3 spans 14 amino acids. The chain's CDR3 is CASSLQGSNTEAFF. CDR3 nucleotides: TGTGCCAGCAGTCTACAGGGGAGCAACACTGAAGCTTTCTTT.

This clone was detected a few times. This chain joins TRBV19 and TRBJ1-1; tentative D call: TRBD1 (6 bases). The CDR3 length is 13 residues. Trimming took 3 bases from V and 5 from J, leaving 10 bases between them. The V gene's germline CDR1 is LNHDA and CDR2 SQIVND (reference sequence). CDR3 DNA: TGTGCCAGTAGTATCCACAGGGCTACTGAAGCTTTCTTT. The encoded protein is CASSIHRATEAFF.

This chain connects TRBV6-1 to TRBJ1-5; tentatively, D is TRBD1 (5 bases). The CDR3 contains 16 residues. Trimming pared 1 base from V and 0 bases from J, leaving 10 bases between. The germline CDR1 and CDR2 sequences are MNHNS and SASEGT. The CDR3 DNA reads as TGTGCCAGCAGTGAAGGACAGCATACTAGCAATCAGCCCCAGCATTTT. Translation gives CASSEGQHTSNQPQHF.

Written as DNA, the CDR3 is TGCGCCAGCAGCTTGGGGAGTCTGACCGGGGAGCTGTTTTTT. Protein: CASSLGSLTGELFF. The genes are TRBV5-1 and TRBJ2-2; no definite D call. Trimming cost V 0 bases and J 5 bases, with 8 bases left between them. Germline V gene lookup returns CDR1 SGHRS and CDR2 YFSETQ. There are 14 residues in the CDR3.

The chain recombines TRBV18 with TRBJ2-2; TRBD2 matches 11 bases. From germline, CDR1 is KGHSH and CDR2 LQKENI. Losses at the gene ends were 3 bases for V and 5 bases for J; bases not matched to a gene: 5. This CDR3 is built from 16 residues. CDR3 DNA: TGTGCCAGCTCACCGACTAGCGGGAAAGGGACCGGGGAGCTGTTTTTT. It codes for CASSPTSGKGTGELFF.